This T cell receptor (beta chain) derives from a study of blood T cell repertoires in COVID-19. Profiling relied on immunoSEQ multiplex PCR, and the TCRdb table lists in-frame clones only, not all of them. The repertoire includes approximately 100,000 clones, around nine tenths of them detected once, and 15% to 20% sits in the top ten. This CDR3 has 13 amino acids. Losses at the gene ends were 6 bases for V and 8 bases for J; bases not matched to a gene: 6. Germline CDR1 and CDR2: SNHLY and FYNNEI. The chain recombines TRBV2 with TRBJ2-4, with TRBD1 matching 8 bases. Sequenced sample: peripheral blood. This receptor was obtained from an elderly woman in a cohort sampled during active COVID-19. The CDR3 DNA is TGTGCCAGCAGCCCTGGACAGGGAGACATTCAGTACTTC. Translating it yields CASSPGQGDIQYF.